The source of this T cell receptor beta chain is a study of PD-1 blockade in mismatch repair-deficient tumors. The protocol was immunoSEQ multiplex PCR, while the TCRdb copy is restricted to in-frame clones and leaves out a portion. Among 75,000 to 85,000 clones listed, about 84% were seen once. TCRs were sequenced from three patients responding to pembrolizumab. Germline lookup yields CDR1 LNHDA and CDR2 SQIVND (reference sequence). This CDR3 contains 15 residues. Trimming cost V 3 bases and J 6 bases; bases outside gene matches: 8. The material sequenced was peripheral blood, taken 12 weeks after starting pembrolizumab. This chain uses TRBV19 with TRBJ1-1, with TRBD1 matching over 9 bases. The receptor was derived from an adult with mismatch repair-deficient cancer. The CDR3 DNA follows: TGTGCCAGTAGTATTACAGGGGGCAACGTCCCTGAAGCTTTCTTT. It codes for CASSITGGNVPEAFF. Supplemented by reference TRBV19 and TRBJ1-1, the full variable domain reads DGGITQSPKYLFRKEGQNVTLSCEQNLNHDAMYWYRQDPGQGLRLIYYSQIVNDFQKGDIAEGYSVSREKKESFPLTVTSAQKNPTAFYLCASSITGGNVPEAFFGQGTRLTVV.